The clone carrying this T cell receptor (beta chain) showed up just once. Per the original methods: Estimation of nucleated cell counts relied on the amplification of reference gene primers. Profiled with immunoSEQ multiplex PCR; TCRdb holds only in-frame clones, not every one. For V, J and clone size, that table is used; D and trimming come from the DNA. The sample lists around 59,000 clones, around 73% occurring once. The sample belongs to a study of blood T cell repertoires in COVID-19. About the research overall: Samples taken during acute and convalescent COVID-19 were collected in the United States, Italy and Spain. The cDNA or gDNA used as material had been derived from T cells, B-cell-depleted T cells, or PBMCs.

The receptor was isolated from a man at least 80 years old with acute or convalescent COVID-19. The source material was peripheral blood.

The CDR3 DNA reads TGTGCCAGCAGCCCCCGGGACATGAACACCGGGGAGCTGTTTTTT. Protein product: CASSPRDMNTGELFF. The chain recombines TRBV3-1 (or the pseudogene TRBV3-2) with TRBJ2-2; a weak D match, TRBD1 (6 bases). The V end lost 4 bases, the J end lost 1 base, and 10 bases lay between the germline ends. The germline V gene encodes CDR1 LGHDT and CDR2 YNNKEL (reference sequence). The CDR3 sequence is 15 residues long.